Listed here are 20 T cell receptor beta chains from one sample, sequenced in a study of PD-1 blockade in mismatch repair-deficient tumors. TCRdb keeps only in-frame clones here, not all; method: immunoSEQ multiplex PCR. The data show about 130,000 clones, about 88% seen once. Here the sequenced sample was peripheral blood, taken approximately 71 weeks after starting pembrolizumab. The receptors come from an adult with mismatch repair-deficient cancer.

This sequence joins TRBV4-2 and TRBJ2-3; D not resolved. V shed 1 base and J shed 11 bases, with 7 bases lying between them. Germline loops: CDR1 LGHNA, CDR2 YNFKEQ. The CDR3 contains 11 residues. In DNA form, the CDR3 reads TGTGCCAGCAGCCAAGGGGTGCGGCAGTATTTT. This encodes CASSQGVRQYF.

This clone was counted once. V and J are TRBV7-9 and TRBJ1-2; D is ambiguous. Trimming left V 5 bases short and J 6 bases short, with 13 bases between. The CDR3 covers 13 residues. Germline V gene lookup returns CDR1 SEHNR and CDR2 FQNEAQ (reference sequence). The CDR3 region has the DNA TGTGCCAGCAGCGGACGGGCAAGTGATGGCTACACCTTC. Its translation is CASSGRASDGYTF.

V and J are TRBV29-1 and TRBJ2-2, with D uncertain. Germline V lookup: CDR1 SQVTM, CDR2 ANQGSEA. The CDR3 runs to 12 residues. Trimming took 4 bases from V and 7 from J, leaving 10 bases between them. CDR3 sequence reads: CSVVGQGGELFF. The CDR3 coding sequence is TGCAGCGTTGTTGGCCAAGGCGGGGAGCTGTTTTTT.

The gene calls are TRBV19 and TRBJ2-1; D gene uncertain. This CDR3 has 14 residues. Germline V gene lookup returns CDR1 LNHDA and CDR2 SQIVND (reference sequence). Trimming removed 6 bases at V and 0 bases at J, with 9 bases between. The CDR3 protein is CASRPLSSYNEQFF. The CDR3 region has the DNA TGTGCCAGTAGGCCGCTAAGCTCCTACAATGAGCAGTTCTTC.

This CDR3 is CASSQLAGEISNEQFF. The CDR3 nucleotides are TGTGCCAGCAGCCAACTAGCGGGAGAAATAAGCAATGAGCAGTTCTTC. J is TRBJ2-1 and V is TRBV28, with TRBD2 matching over 11 bases. CDR1 MDHEN and CDR2 SYDVKM come from the germline V gene. This CDR3 region has 16 residues. Losses at the gene ends were 6 bases for V and 6 bases for J; bases not matched to a gene: 10.

The chain couples TRBV16 to TRBJ1-5, with D perhaps TRBD1 (6 bases). This CDR3 comprises 12 residues. Trimming took off 6 bases at V and 5 bases at J, with 8 bases between the two ends. Per the germline V gene, CDR1 is KGHSY and CDR2 is FQNENV. CDR3 sequence reads: CASSPGDQPQHF. The CDR3 coding sequence is TGTGCCAGCAGTCCAGGGGATCAGCCCCAGCATTTT.

The sample holds one count of this clone. CDR3 protein: CASRLDNEQFF. The CDR3 region has the DNA TGTGCCAGCAGGTTGGACAATGAGCAGTTCTTC. This chain connects TRBV11-3 to TRBJ2-1; no reliable D call. Trimming pared 6 bases from V and 5 bases from J, leaving 5 bases between. CDR1 is SGHNT, CDR2 YENEEA, per germline. The CDR3 sequence is 11 residues long.

The chain has TRBV29-1 and TRBJ2-1, with D maybe TRBD1 (5 bases). Between the trimmed V and J ends, which lost 3 bases and 4 bases, there was a span of 13 bases. The CDR3 contains 14 residues. Germline V gene lookup returns CDR1 SQVTM and CDR2 ANQGSEA. Here the CDR3 reads CSVEKGVGYNEQFF. The CDR3 DNA is TGCAGCGTTGAGAAAGGGGTAGGTTACAATGAGCAGTTCTTC.

V usage is TRBV10-1 and J usage is TRBJ2-7; unclear D gene. Trimming removed 3 bases from V and 4 bases from J, with 16 bases in between. Germline V lookup: CDR1 WNHNN, CDR2 SYGVQD (reference sequence). The CDR3 is made up of 15 amino acids. For the CDR3, the DNA is TGCGCCAGCAGTGACGGGCCAACCGCTGGGTACGAGCAGTACTTC. Encoded protein: CASSDGPTAGYEQYF.

The rearrangement joins TRBV19 to TRBJ2-1; D possibly corresponds to TRBD1 (5 bases). This CDR3 is built from 15 residues. V was trimmed by 5 bases and J by 1 base, leaving 12 bases between them. CDR1 is LNHDA, CDR2 SQIVND, per germline (reference sequence). CDR3 sequence reads: CASSLGVPSYNEQFF. The CDR3 DNA follows: TGTGCCAGTAGTTTAGGGGTCCCGTCCTACAATGAGCAGTTCTTC.

The V and J genes are TRBV6-5 and TRBJ2-1; 8 bases are a match to TRBD2. Trimming removed 5 bases from V and 1 base from J; junction bases left unmatched: 4. The germline V gene encodes CDR1 MNHEY and CDR2 SVGAGI. The CDR3 contains 15 residues. This CDR3 reads CASSTSGGSYNEQFF. The CDR3 DNA is TGTGCCAGCAGTACCTCGGGGGGGTCCTACAATGAGCAGTTCTTC.

The gene calls are TRBV5-5 and TRBJ2-7; D may be TRBD1 or TRBD2 (6 bases each). Germline-derived CDR1 and CDR2 are SGHKS and YYEKEE (reference sequence). The CDR3 totals 14 residues. With 3 bases removed from V and 7 bases from J, the gap between germline ends came to 17 bases. The CDR3 region has the DNA TGTGCCAGCAGCTACTCCGGGGGCGCGGGTGAGCAGTACTTC. Translating gives CASSYSGGAGEQYF.

The chain joins TRBV7-6 to TRBJ2-1; 12 bases line up with TRBD2. The CDR3 covers 19 residues. The trim removed 2 bases at V and 1 base at J, leaving 9 bases unmatched. Germline V lookup: CDR1 SGHVS, CDR2 FNYEAQ. The CDR3 DNA follows: TGTGCCAGCAGCTTACTGGGGACTAGCGGGCCTTTATCCTACAATGAGCAGTTCTTC. It encodes CASSLLGTSGPLSYNEQFF.

This clone has a single count. The V and J genes are TRBV27 and TRBJ1-1; 9 bases map to TRBD1. J gave up 4 bases and V 5 bases, and 8 bases lay outside the gene matches. In germline, CDR1 is MNHEY, CDR2 SMNVEV (reference sequence). The CDR3 consists of 15 residues. CDR3 nucleotide sequence: TGTGCCAGCAGTGACCCGGGACAGGGCGGCACTGAAGCTTTCTTT. Its translation is CASSDPGQGGTEAFF.

This chain joins TRBV18 and TRBJ2-5; TRBD2 matches at 9 bases. Germline V gene sequence: CDR1 KGHSH, CDR2 LQKENI. V lost 4 bases and J lost 4; bases outside the gene matches: 7. The CDR3 is 15 residues long. The CDR3 sequence is CASSRSGSSAETQYF. The CDR3 nucleotides are TGTGCCAGCTCACGTAGCGGGAGTTCGGCAGAGACCCAGTACTTC.

The chain couples TRBV9 to TRBJ2-7; TRBD2 matches at 7 bases. The CDR3 runs 15 residues. The ends lost 3 bases at V and 5 bases at J; junction bases unmatched: 11. Looked up from germline, CDR1 is SGDLS and CDR2 is YYNGEE. The CDR3 nucleotides are TGTGCCAGCAGCGAGTCTGGCGGGAGTTTTAACGAGCAGTACTTC. Its translation: CASSESGGSFNEQYF.

The chain couples TRBV28 to TRBJ2-2, with D possibly being TRBD2 (5 bases). V shed 10 bases and J shed 5 bases, with 14 bases lying between them. The CDR3 sequence is 13 residues long. In germline, CDR1 is MDHEN, CDR2 SYDVKM. The DNA for the CDR3 is TGTGCCATCGGGCTAGCCCAAACCGGGGAGCTGTTTTTT. This translates into CAIGLAQTGELFF.

This chain links TRBV6-5 with TRBJ2-1, with D unclear. Germline CDR1 is MNHEY and CDR2 is SVGAGI. V gave up 2 bases and J gave up 3 bases, with 5 bases separating them. The CDR3 sequence is 13 residues long. The CDR3 DNA is TGTGCCAGCAGTTACGGATACTACAATGAGCAGTTCTTC. Translating it yields CASSYGYYNEQFF.

The chain combines TRBV4-3 with TRBJ2-3; 8 nucleotides line up with TRBD2. CDR3 length: 16 amino acids. Per the germline V gene, CDR1 is LGHNA and CDR2 is YSLEER. Germline trimming cut 0 bases from V and 3 bases from J; bases unmatched to any gene: 5. The CDR3 DNA reads TGCGCCAGCAGCCAAGAGCCGGGACTAGAAACAGATACGCAGTATTTT. As protein: CASSQEPGLETDTQYF.

This chain uses TRBV27 with TRBJ2-3, with D unresolved. This CDR3 spans 16 amino acids. The V gene lost 3 bases and the J gene lost 1 base, with 14 bases spanning the gap. Germline V CDR1 and CDR2: MNHEY, SMNVEV (reference sequence). DNA for the CDR3: TGTGCCAGCAGTTTCCCGGGTCTAGAGGGCACAGATACGCAGTATTTT. Its translation is CASSFPGLEGTDTQYF.